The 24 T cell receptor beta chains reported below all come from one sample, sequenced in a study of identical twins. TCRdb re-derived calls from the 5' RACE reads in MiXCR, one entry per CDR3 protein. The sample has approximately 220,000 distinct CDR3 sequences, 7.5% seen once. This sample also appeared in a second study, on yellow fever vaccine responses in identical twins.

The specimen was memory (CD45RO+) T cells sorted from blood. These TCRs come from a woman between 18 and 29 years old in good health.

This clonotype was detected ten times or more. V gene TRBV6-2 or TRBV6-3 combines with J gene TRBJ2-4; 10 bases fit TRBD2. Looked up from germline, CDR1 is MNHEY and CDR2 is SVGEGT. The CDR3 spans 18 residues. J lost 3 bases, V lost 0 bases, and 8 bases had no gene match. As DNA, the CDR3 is TGTGCCAGCAGTTACTCCCTCTTAGCGGGAGGCGACAAAAACATTCAGTACTTC. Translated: CASSYSLLAGGDKNIQYF.

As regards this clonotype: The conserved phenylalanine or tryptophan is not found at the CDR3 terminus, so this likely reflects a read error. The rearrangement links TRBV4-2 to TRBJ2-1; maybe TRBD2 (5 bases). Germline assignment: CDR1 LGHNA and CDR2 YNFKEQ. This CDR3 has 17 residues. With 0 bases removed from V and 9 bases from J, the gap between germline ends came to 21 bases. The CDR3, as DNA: TGTGCCAGCAGCCAAGATGTGGAGGCCCCCCTCGGTGGTGAGCAGTTCTTA. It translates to CASSQDVEAPLGGEQFL.

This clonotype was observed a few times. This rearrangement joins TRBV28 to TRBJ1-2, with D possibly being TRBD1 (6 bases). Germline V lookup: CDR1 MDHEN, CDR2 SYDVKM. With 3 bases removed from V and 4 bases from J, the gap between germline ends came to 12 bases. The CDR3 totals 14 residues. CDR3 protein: CASSFGGRAYGYTF. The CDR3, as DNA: TGTGCCAGCAGTTTCGGGGGGCGCGCCTATGGCTACACCTTC.

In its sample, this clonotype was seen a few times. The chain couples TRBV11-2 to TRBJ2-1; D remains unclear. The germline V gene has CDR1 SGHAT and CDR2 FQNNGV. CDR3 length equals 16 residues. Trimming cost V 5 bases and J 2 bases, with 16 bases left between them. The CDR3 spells CASSVQPGFTYNEQFF. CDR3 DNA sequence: TGTGCCAGCAGCGTTCAACCAGGTTTCACCTACAATGAGCAGTTCTTC.

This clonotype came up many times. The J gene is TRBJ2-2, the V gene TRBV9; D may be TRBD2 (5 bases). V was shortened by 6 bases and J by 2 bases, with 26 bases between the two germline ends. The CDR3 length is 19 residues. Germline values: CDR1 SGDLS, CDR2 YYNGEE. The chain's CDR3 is CASTPGGGSAQKNTGELFF. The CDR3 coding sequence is TGTGCCAGCACCCCCGGAGGAGGTTCGGCTCAAAAAAACACCGGGGAGCTGTTTTTT.

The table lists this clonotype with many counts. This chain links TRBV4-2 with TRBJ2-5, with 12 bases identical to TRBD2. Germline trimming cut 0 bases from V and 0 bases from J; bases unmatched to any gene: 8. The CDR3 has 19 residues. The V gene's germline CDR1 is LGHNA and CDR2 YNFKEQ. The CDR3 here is CASSQDSASGGAYQETQYF. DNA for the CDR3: TGTGCCAGCAGCCAAGATTCGGCTAGCGGGGGGGCGTACCAAGAGACCCAGTACTTC.

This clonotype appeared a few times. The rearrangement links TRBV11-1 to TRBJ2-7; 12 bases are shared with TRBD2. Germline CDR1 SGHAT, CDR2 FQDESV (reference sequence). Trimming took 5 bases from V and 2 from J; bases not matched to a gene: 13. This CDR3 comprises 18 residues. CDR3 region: CASSTNGESSGRAYEQYF. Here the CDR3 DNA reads TGTGCCAGCAGCACGAATGGTGAATCTAGCGGGAGGGCCTACGAGCAGTACTTC.

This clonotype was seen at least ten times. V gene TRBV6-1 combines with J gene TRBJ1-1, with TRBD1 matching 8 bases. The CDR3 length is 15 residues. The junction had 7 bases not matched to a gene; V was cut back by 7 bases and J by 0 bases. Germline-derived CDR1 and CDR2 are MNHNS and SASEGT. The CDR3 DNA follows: TGTGCCAGCACACACAGGGGGGGGATGAACACTGAAGCTTTCTTT. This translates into CASTHRGGMNTEAFF.

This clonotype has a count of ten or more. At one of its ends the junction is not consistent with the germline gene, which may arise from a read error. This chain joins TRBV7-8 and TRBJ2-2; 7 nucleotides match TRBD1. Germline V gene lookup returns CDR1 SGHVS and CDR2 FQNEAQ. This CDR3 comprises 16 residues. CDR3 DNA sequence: TGTGCCAGCAGCTTAAGATCGACAGGGAACCCCGGGGAGCTGTTTTTT. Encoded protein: CASSLRSTGNPGELFF.

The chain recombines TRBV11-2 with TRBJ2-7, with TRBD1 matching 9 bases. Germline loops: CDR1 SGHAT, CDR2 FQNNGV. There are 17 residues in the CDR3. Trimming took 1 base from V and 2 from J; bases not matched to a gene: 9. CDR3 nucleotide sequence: TGTGCCAGCAGCTTAGGATTGGGACAGGGACCTCCCTACGAGCAGTACTTC. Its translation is CASSLGLGQGPPYEQYF. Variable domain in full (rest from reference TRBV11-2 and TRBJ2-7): EAGVAQSPRYKIIEKRQSVAFWCNPISGHATLYWYQQILGQGPKLLIQFQNNGVVDDSQLPKDRFSAERLKGVDSTLKIQPAKLEDSAVYLCASSLGLGQGPPYEQYFGPGTRLTVT.

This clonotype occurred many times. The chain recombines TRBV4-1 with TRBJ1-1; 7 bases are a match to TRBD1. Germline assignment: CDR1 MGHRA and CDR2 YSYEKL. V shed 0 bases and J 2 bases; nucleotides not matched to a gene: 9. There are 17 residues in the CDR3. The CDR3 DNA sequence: TGCGCCAGCAGCCAAGATAGGGGACAGACTCAAAACACTGAAGCTTTCTTT. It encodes CASSQDRGQTQNTEAFF.

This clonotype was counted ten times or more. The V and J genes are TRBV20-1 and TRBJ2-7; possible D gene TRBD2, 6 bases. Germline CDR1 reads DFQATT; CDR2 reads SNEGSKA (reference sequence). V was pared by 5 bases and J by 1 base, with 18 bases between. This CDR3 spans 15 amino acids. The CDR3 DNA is TGCAGTGCTCCCCTATGGGGGGATCCTTCCTACGAGCAGTACTTC. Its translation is CSAPLWGDPSYEQYF.

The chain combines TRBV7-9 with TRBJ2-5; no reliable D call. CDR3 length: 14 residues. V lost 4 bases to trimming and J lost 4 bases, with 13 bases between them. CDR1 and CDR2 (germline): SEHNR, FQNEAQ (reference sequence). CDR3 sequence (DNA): TGTGCCAGCAGCTCCGTCGGGTTAATAGAGACCCAGTACTTC. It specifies CASSSVGLIETQYF. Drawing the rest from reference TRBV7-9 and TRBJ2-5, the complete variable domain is DTGVSQNPRHKITKRGQNVTFRCDPISEHNRLYWYRQTLGQGPEFLTYFQNEAQLEKSRLLSDRFSAERPKGSFSTLEIQRTEQGDSAMYLCASSSVGLIETQYFGPGTRLLVL.

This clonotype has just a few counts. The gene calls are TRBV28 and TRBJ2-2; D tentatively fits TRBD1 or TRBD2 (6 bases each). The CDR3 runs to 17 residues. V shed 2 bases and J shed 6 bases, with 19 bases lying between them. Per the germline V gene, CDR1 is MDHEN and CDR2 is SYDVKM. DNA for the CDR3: TGTGCCAGCAGTTTAGGTCTACAGGGACTTTCCGCCGGGGAGCTGTTTTTT. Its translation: CASSLGLQGLSAGELFF.

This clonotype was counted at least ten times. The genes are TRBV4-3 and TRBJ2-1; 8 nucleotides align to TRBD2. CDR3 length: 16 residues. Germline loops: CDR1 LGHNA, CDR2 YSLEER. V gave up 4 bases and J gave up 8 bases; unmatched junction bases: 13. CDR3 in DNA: TGCGCCAGCAGCCCAGACGGGACTAGGGTTTCGTATGAGCAGTTCTTC. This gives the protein CASSPDGTRVSYEQFF.

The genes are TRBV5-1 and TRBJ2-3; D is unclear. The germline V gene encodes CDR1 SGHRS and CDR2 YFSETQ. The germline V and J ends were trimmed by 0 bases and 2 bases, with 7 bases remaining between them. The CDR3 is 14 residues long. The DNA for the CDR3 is TGCGCCAGCAGCTTGGATGGCAACACAGATACGCAGTATTTT. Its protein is CASSLDGNTDTQYF.

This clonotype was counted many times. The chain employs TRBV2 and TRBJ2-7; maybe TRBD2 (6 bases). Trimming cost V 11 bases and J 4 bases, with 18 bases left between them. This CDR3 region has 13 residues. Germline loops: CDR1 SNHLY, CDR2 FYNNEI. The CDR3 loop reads CAASEGRGYEQYF. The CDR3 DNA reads TGTGCCGCCTCGGAGGGCCGAGGGTACGAGCAGTACTTC.

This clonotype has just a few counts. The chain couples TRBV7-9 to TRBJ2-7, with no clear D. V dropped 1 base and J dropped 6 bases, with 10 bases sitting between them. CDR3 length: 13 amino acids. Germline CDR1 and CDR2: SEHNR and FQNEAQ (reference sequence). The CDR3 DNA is TGTGCCAGCAGCTTAGACCAAGTCTCCGAGCAGTACTTC. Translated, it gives CASSLDQVSEQYF.

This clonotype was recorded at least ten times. In DNA, the CDR3 is TGTGCCAGCAGTGCGGACGCTAGGAACACCATATATTTT. Translating it yields CASSADARNTIYF. The chain employs TRBV3-1 and TRBJ1-3; D ambiguous. From germline, CDR1 is LGHDT and CDR2 YNNKEL (reference sequence). Trimming left V 6 bases short and J 7 bases short, with 13 bases between. CDR3 size: 13 residues.

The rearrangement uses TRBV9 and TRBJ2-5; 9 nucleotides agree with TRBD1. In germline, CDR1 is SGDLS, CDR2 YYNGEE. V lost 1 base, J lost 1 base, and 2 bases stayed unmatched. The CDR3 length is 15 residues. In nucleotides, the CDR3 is TGTGCCAGCAGCGTATCGACAGGGGGCCAAGAGACCCAGTACTTC. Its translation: CASSVSTGGQETQYF.

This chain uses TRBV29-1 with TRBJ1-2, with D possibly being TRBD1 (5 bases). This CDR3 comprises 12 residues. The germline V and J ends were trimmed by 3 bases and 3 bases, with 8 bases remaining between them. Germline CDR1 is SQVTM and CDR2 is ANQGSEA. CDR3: CSVEEGYYGYTF. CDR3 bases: TGCAGCGTTGAGGAGGGGTACTATGGCTACACCTTC.

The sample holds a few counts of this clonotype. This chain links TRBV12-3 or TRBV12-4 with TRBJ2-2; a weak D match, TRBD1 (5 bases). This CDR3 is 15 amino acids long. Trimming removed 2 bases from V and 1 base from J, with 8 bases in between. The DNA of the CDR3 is TGTGCCAGCAGTTTAACAGGATGGAACACCGGGGAGCTGTTTTTT. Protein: CASSLTGWNTGELFF.

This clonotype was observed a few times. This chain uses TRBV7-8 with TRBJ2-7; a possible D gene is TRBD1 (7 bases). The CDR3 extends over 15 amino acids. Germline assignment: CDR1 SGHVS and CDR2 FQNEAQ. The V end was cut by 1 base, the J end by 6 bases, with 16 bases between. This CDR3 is CASSLGAGGTLEQYF. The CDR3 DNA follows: TGTGCCAGCAGCTTAGGGGCAGGGGGGACCCTCGAGCAGTACTTC.

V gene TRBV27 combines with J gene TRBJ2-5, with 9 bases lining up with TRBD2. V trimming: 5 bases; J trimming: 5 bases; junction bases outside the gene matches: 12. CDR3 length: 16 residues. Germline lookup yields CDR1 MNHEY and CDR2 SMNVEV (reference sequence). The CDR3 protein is CASSQLAGWGEETQYF. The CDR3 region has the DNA TGTGCCAGCAGTCAACTAGCGGGCTGGGGAGAGGAGACCCAGTACTTC.